A selection of T cell receptor beta chains follows, all from one sample in a study of shared clonotypes between healthy human individuals. Using immunoSEQ multiplex PCR, the repertoire was profiled, and TCRdb retains in-frame clones only, with some absent. The sample yields roughly 1 million clones, about four fifths seen once. The sequencing sample was made of memory CD4+ T cells from PBMCs. The receptors were gathered from a man aged 18-30 years in good health. Some clones in this sample may be carry-over from other donors' samples. The CDR3 runs from the conserved cysteine through the conserved F or W. Each record gives: CDR3 length, V gene, CDR3 protein.

13 | TRBV29-1 | CSGGRADGNTIYF
11 | TRBV7-2 | CASSLLNEQFF
16 | TRBV5-1 | CASSPQTTGAYNEQFF
15 | TRBV6-1 | CASSDASGTAYGYTF
17 | TRBV7-2 | CASSPPSLLAHAGEQYF
14 | TRBV7-2 | CASSLGLADYEQYF
18 | TRBV19 | CASSISSIRADGNQPQHF
14 | TRBV6-1 | CASSEQRGPQPQHF
14 | TRBV13 | CASSWTGGYHEQYF
12 | TRBV2 | CASSLGANVLTF
15 | TRBV28 | CASSLWRAEKTEAFF
16 | TRBV7-8 | CASSKQGPTVNQPQHF
18 | TRBV9 | CASSPGRGGKHTRDEQYF
13 | TRBV30 | CAWSVSGNQPQHF
17 | TRBV7-6 | CASSSRLAGGPGNEQFF
13 | TRBV5-1 | CATAGPSYNEQFF
15 | TRBV10-3 | CAISEDGGEEETQYF
15 | TRBV10-3 | CAINTGLAGGDTQYF
13 | TRBV11-2 | CASRAVRANEQFF
13 | TRBV4-3 | CASSLTRSYEQYF
13 | TRBV5-6 | CASSLGPFYEQYF
12 | TRBV2 | CASSGDTGELFF
20 | TRBV7-3 | CASSPQTRTLAGLNYNEQFF
12 | TRBV30 | CAWSHDRPEAFF
15 | TRBV7-2 | CASRHRTGGANEAFF
16 | TRBV5-1 | CASSLVVGVANYGYTF
15 | TRBV27 | CASSLKGRGSYEQYF
18 | TRBV19 | CASSIDSRHSNANEKLFF
15 | TRBV2 | CASSEAFGSTDTQYF
19 | TRBV4-3 | CASSQDSRLAGVGDGELFF
16 | TRBV18 | CASSPPRASRSYEQYF
11 | TRBV18 | CASSLLGGYTF
14 | TRBV5-1 | CASSVTGGNEKLFF
14 | TRBV18 | CASSPPGGLETQYF
16 | TRBV28 | CASSSYSTGGKNIQYF
15 | TRBV6-1 | CASSALISGFLGRYF
14 | TRBV4-3 | CASSQDIKTDTQYF
14 | TRBV5-4 | CASSEGREPYEQYF
15 | TRBV5-1 | CASSWGGLVSYGYTF
15 | TRBV7-8 | CASSRKAGARGEQFF
13 | TRBV19 | CASTLMGTNEQFF
15 | TRBV4-1 | CASSQGALETDTQYF
15 | TRBV7-6 | CASSYRTSGQETQYF
14 | TRBV7-7 | CASSRVTGGHEQYF
15 | TRBV10-3 | CAIGTGASGSYEQYF
15 | TRBV19 | CASSIAPTGGYGYTF
13 | TRBV7-3 | CASSFSGANVLTF
13 | TRBV15 | CATSREVNTEAFF
13 | TRBV9 | CASSLAGGDEQFF
12 | TRBV5-1 | CASSLPQETQYF